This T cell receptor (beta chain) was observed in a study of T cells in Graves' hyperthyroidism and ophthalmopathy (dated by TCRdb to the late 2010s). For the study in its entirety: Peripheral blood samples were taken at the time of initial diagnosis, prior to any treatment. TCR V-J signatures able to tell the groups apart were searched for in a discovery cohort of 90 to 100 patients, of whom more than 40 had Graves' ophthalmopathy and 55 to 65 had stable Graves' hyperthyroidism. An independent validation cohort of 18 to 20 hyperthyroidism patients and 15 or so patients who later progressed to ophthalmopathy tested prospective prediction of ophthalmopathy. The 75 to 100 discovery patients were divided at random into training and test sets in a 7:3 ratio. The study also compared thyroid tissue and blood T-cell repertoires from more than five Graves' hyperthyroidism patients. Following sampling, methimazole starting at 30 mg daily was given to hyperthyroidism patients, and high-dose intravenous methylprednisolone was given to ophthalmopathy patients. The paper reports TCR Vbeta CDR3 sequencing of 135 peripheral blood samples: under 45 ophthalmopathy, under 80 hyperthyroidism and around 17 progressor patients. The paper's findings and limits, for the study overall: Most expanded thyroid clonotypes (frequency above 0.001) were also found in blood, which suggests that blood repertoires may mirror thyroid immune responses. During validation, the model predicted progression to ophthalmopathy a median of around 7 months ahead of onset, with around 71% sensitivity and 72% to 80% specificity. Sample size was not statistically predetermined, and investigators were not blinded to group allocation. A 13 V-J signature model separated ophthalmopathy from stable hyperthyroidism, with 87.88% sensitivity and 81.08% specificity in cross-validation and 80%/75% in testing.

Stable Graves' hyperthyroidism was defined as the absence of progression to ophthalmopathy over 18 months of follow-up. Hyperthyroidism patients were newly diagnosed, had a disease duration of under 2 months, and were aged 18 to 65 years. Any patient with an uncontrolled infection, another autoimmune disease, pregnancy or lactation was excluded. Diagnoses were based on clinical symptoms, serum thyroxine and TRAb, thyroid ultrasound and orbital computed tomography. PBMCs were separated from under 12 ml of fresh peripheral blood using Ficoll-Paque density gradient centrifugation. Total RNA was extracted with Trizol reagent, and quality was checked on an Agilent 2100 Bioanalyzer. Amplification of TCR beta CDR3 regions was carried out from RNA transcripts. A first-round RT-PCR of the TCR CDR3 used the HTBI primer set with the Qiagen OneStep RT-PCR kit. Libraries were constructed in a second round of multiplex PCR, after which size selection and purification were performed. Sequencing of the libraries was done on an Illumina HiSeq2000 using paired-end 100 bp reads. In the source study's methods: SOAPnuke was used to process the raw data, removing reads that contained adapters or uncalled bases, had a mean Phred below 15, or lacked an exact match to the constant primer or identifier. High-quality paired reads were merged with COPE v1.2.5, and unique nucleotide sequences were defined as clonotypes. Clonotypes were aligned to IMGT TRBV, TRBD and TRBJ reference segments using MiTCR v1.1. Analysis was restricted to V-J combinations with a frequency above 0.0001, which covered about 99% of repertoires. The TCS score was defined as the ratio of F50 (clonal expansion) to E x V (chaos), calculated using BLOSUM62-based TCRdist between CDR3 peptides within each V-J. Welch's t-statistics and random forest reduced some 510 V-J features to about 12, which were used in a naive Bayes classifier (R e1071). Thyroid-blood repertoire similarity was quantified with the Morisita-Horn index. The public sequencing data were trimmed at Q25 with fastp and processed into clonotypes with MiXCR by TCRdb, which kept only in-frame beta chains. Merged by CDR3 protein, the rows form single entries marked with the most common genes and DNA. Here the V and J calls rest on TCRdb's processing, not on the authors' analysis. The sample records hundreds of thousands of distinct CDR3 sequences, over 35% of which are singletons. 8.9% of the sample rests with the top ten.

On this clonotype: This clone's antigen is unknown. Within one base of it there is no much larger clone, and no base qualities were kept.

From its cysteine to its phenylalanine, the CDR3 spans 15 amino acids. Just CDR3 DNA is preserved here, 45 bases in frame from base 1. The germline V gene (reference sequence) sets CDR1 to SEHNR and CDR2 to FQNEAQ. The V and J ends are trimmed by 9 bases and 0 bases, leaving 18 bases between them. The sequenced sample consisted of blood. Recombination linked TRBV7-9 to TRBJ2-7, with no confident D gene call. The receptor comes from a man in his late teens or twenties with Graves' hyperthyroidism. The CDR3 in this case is CASSISHSNSYEQYF. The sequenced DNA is TGTGCCAGTAGTATCTCTCACAGCAACTCCTACGAGCAGTACTTC.